These 31 T cell receptor beta chains originate from one sample sequenced in a study of T cell responses to AZD1222 COVID-19 vaccine. TCRdb's table, derived via immunoSEQ multiplex PCR, lists solely in-frame clones and lacks some. The sample comprises 200,000 to 250,000 clones, about 94% of which are singletons, and 1.7% rests with the top ten. Material: peripheral blood, obtained 28 days after the second dose of the MenACWY control vaccine. The source of these receptors is an adult who received the MenACWY meningococcal vaccine as a control.

The rearrangement links TRBV5-1 to TRBJ1-1; TRBD1 aligns across 12 bases. Per germline, CDR1 SGHRS and CDR2 YFSETQ. With V trimmed by 2 bases and J by 1 base, 3 bases remained unmatched. CDR3 length equals 16 residues. The CDR3 sequence is CASSLRGQGANTEAFF. CDR3 DNA: TGCGCCAGCAGCTTAAGGGGACAGGGGGCGAACACTGAAGCTTTCTTT.

The CDR3 DNA is TGCAGTGCTAGTCTAGCGGGAAACCCCTACGAGCAGTACTTC. This codes for CSASLAGNPYEQYF. The rearrangement links TRBV20-1 to TRBJ2-7; 9 nucleotides agree with TRBD2. With 3 bases clipped from V and 2 bases from J, the junction kept 5 bases outside the gene matches. Per the germline V gene, CDR1 is DFQATT and CDR2 is SNEGSKA (reference sequence). This CDR3 has 14 amino acids.

The V and J genes are TRBV19 and TRBJ1-1; D gene unclear. The CDR3 contains 13 residues. The V end was cut by 9 bases, the J end by 1 base, with 12 bases between. Germline loops: CDR1 LNHDA, CDR2 SQIVND (reference sequence). Here the CDR3 reads CASGRAANTEAFF. CDR3 in DNA: TGTGCCAGCGGCCGGGCAGCGAACACTGAAGCTTTCTTT.

The V call is TRBV28, the J call TRBJ1-1, with 7 bases lining up with TRBD1. Germline V gene data show CDR1 as MDHEN and CDR2 as SYDVKM. J gave up 3 bases and V 3 bases, and 4 bases lay outside the gene matches. This CDR3 has 14 amino acids. CDR3: CASSFLGTDTEAFF. The CDR3 bases are TGTGCCAGCAGTTTTCTCGGGACAGACACTGAAGCTTTCTTT.

This clone is a singleton in its sample. The rearrangement links TRBV19 to TRBJ1-2; perhaps TRBD1 as D (6 bases). This CDR3 has 11 amino acids. Germline CDR1 reads LNHDA; CDR2 reads SQIVND (reference sequence). V was trimmed by 10 bases and J by 5 bases, leaving 11 bases between them. Here the CDR3 reads CATSTGYGYTF. The CDR3 nucleotides are TGTGCCACTTCGACAGGATATGGCTACACCTTC.

The chain joins TRBV28 to TRBJ1-3; TRBD1 matches 8 bases. Germline V gene sequence: CDR1 MDHEN, CDR2 SYDVKM. V shed 5 bases and J 4 bases; nucleotides not matched to a gene: 4. This CDR3 has 14 amino acids. The CDR3 here is CASSLQGAGNTIYF. CDR3 nucleotides: TGTGCCAGCAGTCTGCAGGGGGCCGGAAACACCATATATTTT.

The genes are TRBV7-3 and TRBJ2-3; 9 bases line up with TRBD2. V was pared by 5 bases and J by 5 bases, with 2 bases of the junction left unmatched. This CDR3 has 13 amino acids. The V gene's germline CDR1 is SGHTA and CDR2 FQGTGA. In DNA form, the CDR3 reads TGTGCCAGCAGCCTACTAGCGGGAGATACGCAGTATTTT. Amino acids: CASSLLAGDTQYF.

The sample holds one count of this clone. The chain has TRBV13 and TRBJ2-7, with 7 bases fitting TRBD2. Germline CDR1 and CDR2: PRHDT and FYEKMQ (reference sequence). The CDR3 length is 14 residues. J lost 2 bases, V lost 6 bases, and 7 bases had no gene match. The CDR3 sequence: CASRGLGRAYEQYF. The DNA of the CDR3 is TGTGCCAGCAGAGGGCTGGGGAGGGCCTACGAGCAGTACTTC.

This chain joins TRBV4-2 and TRBJ1-2; D might be TRBD1 (5 bases). CDR3 length: 12 amino acids. V lost 3 bases and J lost 6, with 8 bases in between. Germline V CDR1 and CDR2: LGHNA, YNFKEQ. The CDR3 region is CASSQGGDGYTF. The CDR3 DNA sequence: TGTGCCAGCAGCCAGGGGGGGGATGGCTACACCTTC.

This chain joins TRBV28 and TRBJ1-6, with D perhaps matching TRBD1 (5 bases). Germline V gives CDR1 MDHEN, CDR2 SYDVKM. The V end was cut by 8 bases, the J end by 10 bases, with 12 bases between. The CDR3 is made up of 12 amino acids. CDR3 bases: TGTGCCAGCGGGCAGGGAGGGTCACCCCTCCACTTT. It is translated as CASGQGGSPLHF.

The chain has TRBV9 and TRBJ2-7; 7 bases are shared with TRBD1. There are 15 residues in the CDR3. Germline V gene lookup returns CDR1 SGDLS and CDR2 YYNGEE. The ends lost 4 bases at V and 2 bases at J; junction bases unmatched: 9. The CDR3 region has the DNA TGTGCCAGCAGCCCTTCCTTGACAGGGACCTACGAGCAGTACTTC. This gives the protein CASSPSLTGTYEQYF.

The V call is TRBV7-9, the J call TRBJ2-5; 8 bases are a match to TRBD1. Germline assignment: CDR1 SEHNR and CDR2 FQNEAQ (reference sequence). Unmatched junction bases numbered 8, after V lost 3 bases and J lost 5 bases. This CDR3 spans 15 amino acids. As DNA, the CDR3 is TGTGCCAGCAGCTTGGGACAGGAGGTCCGGGAGACCCAGTACTTC. As protein: CASSLGQEVRETQYF.

This clone was picked up one time. The CDR3, as DNA: TGTGCCAGCAGTGTGGAACTAGCGGGAGTTTCGGATGAGCAGTTCTTC. As protein: CASSVELAGVSDEQFF. The rearrangement joins TRBV2 to TRBJ2-1; 11 nucleotides line up with TRBD2. CDR1 SNHLY and CDR2 FYNNEI come from the germline V gene. This CDR3 contains 16 residues. V was pared by 4 bases and J by 8 bases, with 10 bases of the junction left unmatched. Together with reference TRBV2 and TRBJ2-1, the CDR3 gives the full variable domain: EPEVTQTPSHQVTQMGQEVILRCVPISNHLYFYWYRQILGQKVEFLVSFYNNEISEKSEIFDDQFSVERPDGSNFTLKIRSTKLEDSAMYFCASSVELAGVSDEQFFGPGTRLTVL.

This clone was found once. This chain links TRBV12-3 or TRBV12-4 with TRBJ1-1; D might be TRBD1 (6 bases). V lost 6 bases and J lost 1, with 9 bases in between. The CDR3 length is 13 residues. The CDR3 is CASRGAGNTEAFF. CDR3 nucleotides: TGTGCCAGCAGGGGGGCAGGGAACACTGAAGCTTTCTTT.

This chain uses TRBV10-3 with TRBJ1-1; TRBD1 agrees at 7 bases. The CDR3 consists of 14 residues. V lost 5 bases to trimming and J lost 0 bases; unmatched junction nucleotides: 3. In germline, CDR1 is ENHRY, CDR2 SYGVKD. The CDR3 DNA sequence: TGTGCCATCAGTCAGGGGGGCTTGAACACTGAAGCTTTCTTT. This encodes CAISQGGLNTEAFF.

The genes are TRBV11-3 and TRBJ2-5; 10 bases map to TRBD1. J was trimmed by 4 bases and V by 5 bases; bases with no gene match: 7. Germline CDR1 SGHNT, CDR2 YENEEA. The CDR3 extends over 15 amino acids. DNA of the CDR3: TGTGCCAGCAGCCCACAAGGGACAGGGGCAGAGACCCAGTACTTC. It yields the protein CASSPQGTGAETQYF.

V gene TRBV11-2 combines with J gene TRBJ1-1, with 8 nucleotides matching TRBD1. The CDR3 has 14 amino acids. V gave up 4 bases and J gave up 5 bases; unmatched junction bases: 6. The germline gives CDR1 SGHAT, CDR2 FQNNGV. CDR3 sequence reads: CASSSTGARTEAFF. In nucleotides, the CDR3 is TGTGCCAGCAGCTCGACAGGGGCGCGGACTGAAGCTTTCTTT. Based on the CDR3 plus reference TRBV11-2 and TRBJ1-1, the full variable domain is EAGVAQSPRYKIIEKRQSVAFWCNPISGHATLYWYQQILGQGPKLLIQFQNNGVVDDSQLPKDRFSAERLKGVDSTLKIQPAKLEDSAVYLCASSSTGARTEAFFGQGTRLTVV.

The V gene is TRBV7-9, the J gene TRBJ2-5; weak D call: TRBD2 (6 bases). V was clipped by 0 bases and J by 3 bases, with 11 bases between them. Germline assignment: CDR1 SEHNR and CDR2 FQNEAQ (reference sequence). The CDR3 is 15 residues long. The CDR3 is CASSLAGGWEETQYF. CDR3 DNA sequence: TGTGCCAGCAGCTTAGCGGGGGGTTGGGAAGAGACCCAGTACTTC.

The chain joins TRBV24-1 to TRBJ1-2; the D is unclear. Germline lookup yields CDR1 KGHDR and CDR2 SFDVKD. V lost 2 bases and J 8 bases, leaving 8 bases between the germline ends. The CDR3 sequence is 12 residues long. CDR3 in amino acids: CATSDSEEGYTF. CDR3 nucleotide sequence: TGTGCCACCAGTGATTCGGAGGAAGGCTACACCTTC.

For the CDR3, the DNA is TGTGCCTGGAGCGGACAGGGGGTTGGCTACACCTTC. Its protein product is CAWSGQGVGYTF. This chain connects TRBV30 to TRBJ1-2; the match to TRBD1 covers 10 bases. There are 12 residues in the CDR3. Germline lookup yields CDR1 GTSNPN and CDR2 SVGIG (reference sequence). V trimming: 3 bases; J trimming: 7 bases; junction bases outside the gene matches: 2.

This clone has just one count. This sequence joins TRBV6-6 and TRBJ1-6; 8 nucleotides line up with TRBD1. Germline assignment: CDR1 MNHNY and CDR2 SVGAGI (reference sequence). The CDR3 runs 17 residues. V gave up 5 bases and J gave up 1 base; unmatched junction bases: 7. CDR3 loop: CASSQRTGRSYNSPLHF. In nucleotides, the CDR3 is TGTGCCAGCAGTCAAAGGACAGGGAGGTCCTATAATTCACCCCTCCACTTT.

The J gene is TRBJ1-2, the V gene TRBV3-1 (or the pseudogene TRBV3-2); 7 positions match TRBD1. CDR3 length: 15 residues. J was trimmed by 5 bases and V by 3 bases; bases with no gene match: 9. Germline V lookup: CDR1 LGHDT, CDR2 YNNKEL (reference sequence). The CDR3 protein is CASSQGNRGVYGYTF. The CDR3 nucleotides are TGTGCCAGCAGCCAGGGGAACAGGGGAGTATATGGCTACACCTTC.

The J gene is TRBJ2-3, the V gene TRBV3-1 (or the pseudogene TRBV3-2); 11 bases line up with TRBD2. The V gene end was trimmed by 4 bases and the J gene end by 3 bases; junction bases not matched to a gene: 3. CDR1 is LGHDT, CDR2 YNNKEL, per germline (reference sequence). The CDR3 spans 15 residues. This CDR3 is CASSRGTSGTDTQYF. The CDR3 DNA reads TGTGCCAGCAGCCGAGGGACTAGCGGAACAGATACGCAGTATTTT.

The V and J genes are TRBV14 and TRBJ1-4, with D perhaps TRBD1 (6 bases). The V end was cut by 3 bases, the J end by 9 bases, with 17 bases between. The CDR3 runs 15 residues. Germline lookup yields CDR1 SGHDN and CDR2 FVKESK. The CDR3 is CASSHVGGADKKLFF. The CDR3 DNA sequence: TGTGCCAGCAGCCACGTGGGGGGGGCAGATAAAAAACTGTTTTTT.

This clone came up once. The rearrangement joins TRBV6-5 to TRBJ1-1, with D perhaps matching TRBD1 (6 bases). CDR3 length equals 13 residues. CDR1 MNHEY and CDR2 SVGAGI come from the germline V gene. The V end was cut by 7 bases, the J end by 3 bases, with 12 bases between. DNA of the CDR3: TGTGCCAGCATCGGACAGTCCTACACTGAAGCTTTCTTT. This sequence encodes CASIGQSYTEAFF.

The V gene is TRBV5-1, the J gene TRBJ1-1; D is perhaps TRBD1 (5 bases). The CDR3 is 13 residues long. V shed 1 base and J shed 4 bases, with 8 bases lying between them. Germline V gives CDR1 SGHRS, CDR2 YFSETQ. The CDR3 loop is CASSLWGSTEAFF. DNA of the CDR3: TGCGCCAGCAGCTTGTGGGGGTCCACTGAAGCTTTCTTT.

The chain has TRBV6-5 and TRBJ1-2; 7 nucleotides agree with TRBD1. J was trimmed by 7 bases and V by 5 bases; bases with no gene match: 10. CDR1 and CDR2 (germline): MNHEY, SVGAGI. The CDR3 has 14 amino acids. CDR3 loop: CASSRDSGSGGYTF. The CDR3 nucleotides are TGTGCCAGCAGTCGGGACAGTGGATCGGGTGGCTACACCTTC.

The V gene is TRBV7-9, the J gene TRBJ1-1; 7 nucleotides line up with TRBD1. The CDR3 sequence is 14 residues long. Germline V CDR1 and CDR2: SEHNR, FQNEAQ (reference sequence). V dropped 5 bases and J dropped 8; count of bases not matched to a gene: 11. The CDR3 spells CASSLLQGIGEAFF. The CDR3 DNA reads as TGTGCCAGCAGCCTCCTACAGGGGATAGGCGAAGCTTTCTTT.

The chain links TRBV28 to TRBJ2-7, with D possibly TRBD2 on 6 matching bases. Germline CDR1 MDHEN, CDR2 SYDVKM. The CDR3 is 15 residues long. Between the trimmed V and J ends, which lost 5 bases and 3 bases, there was a span of 17 bases. The CDR3: CASSLGGTGNYEQYF. CDR3 nucleotides: TGTGCCAGCAGTCTGGGTGGGACTGGTAACTACGAGCAGTACTTC.

In DNA, the CDR3 is TGTGCCACCAGCCCACGGACGGGCGGCGGCTATGGCTACACCTTC. Protein: CATSPRTGGGYGYTF. The J gene is TRBJ1-2, the V gene TRBV15, with D uncertain. The CDR3 spans 15 residues. Trimming took off 5 bases at V and 4 bases at J, with 17 bases between the two ends. The germline V gene has CDR1 LNHNV and CDR2 YYDKDF (reference sequence).

V and J are TRBV14 and TRBJ2-2, with D maybe TRBD1 (6 bases). Per germline, CDR1 SGHDN and CDR2 FVKESK. CDR3 size: 13 residues. Trimming took off 6 bases at V and 2 bases at J, with 7 bases between the two ends. The CDR3 here is CASRGQNTGELFF. The CDR3 DNA follows: TGTGCCAGCAGGGGACAAAACACCGGGGAGCTGTTTTTT.